This T cell receptor (beta chain) was captured by sequencing in a study of blood T cell repertoires in COVID-19. Whole-study context: COVID-19 samples collected from the United States, Italy and Spain covered acute and convalescent phases. Sources were T cells, B-cell-depleted T cells, or PBMCs; the material itself was cDNA or gDNA.

Original methodology: Counts of nucleated cells, estimated from reference gene primer amplification, were obtained. The method was immunoSEQ multiplex PCR; TCRdb's version includes in-frame clones alone and lacks a portion of them. Clone size and V and J calls were adopted from that table, with D and trimming inferred from the DNA. The sample gives 55,000 to 75,000 clones, 65% to 85% of which show up once; roughly 9.3% is in the top ten. Losses at the gene ends were 0 bases for V and 8 bases for J; bases not matched to a gene: 11. This CDR3 comprises 15 residues. CDR1 and CDR2 from the germline V gene are SQVTM and ANQGSEA.

The sample consisted of peripheral blood. V gene TRBV29-1 combines with J gene TRBJ1-2, with 8 bases identical to TRBD1. The clonotype originates from an elderly man with COVID-19, enrolled during active disease. The CDR3 DNA sequence: TGCAGCGTTGAAGATCGACAGGACAGGGTTCGCGGCTACACCTTC. It translates to CSVEDRQDRVRGYTF.